A single sample is the source of the 15 T cell receptor beta chains below, sequenced in a study of long-term antiretroviral therapy in people with HIV. A v3.0 immunoSEQ assay was performed at survey level. Sequencing used immunoSEQ multiplex PCR; TCRdb keeps in-frame clones, though not all of them. This sample has around 25,000 clones, with 65% to 85% found just once. The sample in question was unsorted PBMCs, obtained 3 years after starting antiretroviral therapy. Every receptor here comes from a man younger than 35 with HIV.

J is TRBJ2-5 and V is TRBV7-7, with D perhaps matching TRBD1 (6 bases). From germline, CDR1 is SSHAT and CDR2 FNYEAQ (reference sequence). The length of the CDR3 is 13 residues. The CDR3 bases are TGTGCTAGCTCCCCACAGGGCTGGGAGACCCAGTACTTC. This sequence encodes CASSPQGWETQYF.

The gene calls are TRBV30 and TRBJ1-2; TRBD1 is a possible D gene (6 bases). CDR3 length equals 13 residues. Germline V lookup: CDR1 GTSNPN, CDR2 SVGIG (reference sequence). Trimming took off 1 base at V and 4 bases at J, with 10 bases between the two ends. CDR3 nucleotide sequence: TGTGCCTGGAGTGGTCAGGGGATCTATGGCTACACCTTC. It translates to CAWSGQGIYGYTF.

The V and J genes are TRBV11-3 and TRBJ2-1; 10 bases map to TRBD2. The CDR3 length is 15 residues. Trimming removed 5 bases from V and 6 bases from J; junction bases left unmatched: 7. The germline V gene encodes CDR1 SGHNT and CDR2 YENEEA. The CDR3 loop is CASSTRLAGSNEQFF. The CDR3 DNA follows: TGTGCCAGCAGCACGCGACTAGCGGGTTCCAATGAGCAGTTCTTC.

The gene calls are TRBV6-5 and TRBJ1-6; D perhaps matches TRBD1 (5 bases). V was pared by 7 bases and J by 5 bases, with 15 bases between. This CDR3 is 15 amino acids long. Germline-derived CDR1 and CDR2 are MNHEY and SVGAGI. The CDR3 DNA follows: TGTGCCAGCAACGGGGCGCGATGGGATAATTCACCCCTCCACTTT. This translates into CASNGARWDNSPLHF.

On this clone itself: One end of the junction does not line up with germline, which may come from a read error. The J gene is TRBJ1-6, the V gene TRBV20-1, with 9 bases fitting TRBD1. Germline values: CDR1 DFQATT, CDR2 SNEGSKA (reference sequence). This CDR3 has 11 residues. CDR3 sequence reads: CSASRRDRGNF. As DNA, the CDR3 is TGCAGTGCTAGCCGGAGAGACAGGGGGAATTTT.

This clone was found once. The chain employs TRBV9 and TRBJ2-1; D not resolved. Trimming took off 4 bases at V and 0 bases at J, with 17 bases between the two ends. This CDR3 region has 17 residues. Germline V gives CDR1 SGDLS, CDR2 YYNGEE. CDR3 sequence reads: CASSMMDRPSSYNEQFF. In nucleotides, the CDR3 is TGTGCCAGCAGCATGATGGACCGACCAAGCTCCTACAATGAGCAGTTCTTC.

The chain is built from TRBV28 and TRBJ1-2; the D is unclear. Germline values: CDR1 MDHEN, CDR2 SYDVKM. The CDR3 covers 13 residues. V was pared by 4 bases and J by 1 base, with 7 bases between. CDR3 in DNA: TGTGCCAGCAGTTATTACGGTAACTATGGCTACACCTTC. This gives the protein CASSYYGNYGYTF.

This clone was picked up a small number of times. This chain connects TRBV25-1 to TRBJ2-2, with D perhaps assigned TRBD1 or TRBD2 (5 bases each). The V end lost 1 base, the J end lost 4 bases, and 16 bases lay between the germline ends. The CDR3 totals 17 residues. Germline values: CDR1 MGHDK, CDR2 SYGVNS. CDR3 coding DNA: TGTGCCAGCAGTGAATGGAGGCAGGGACGTATCACCGGGGAGCTGTTTTTT. Translation: CASSEWRQGRITGELFF.

V and J are TRBV6-1 and TRBJ1-6; D is unresolved. The CDR3 is 16 residues long. The V and J ends lost 4 bases and 9 bases respectively, with 19 bases between them. Germline-derived CDR1 and CDR2 are MNHNS and SASEGT. CDR3 residues: CASSGSGAAVVSPLHF. DNA for the CDR3: TGTGCCAGCAGTGGATCGGGCGCGGCAGTCGTTTCACCCCTCCACTTT.

The V and J genes are TRBV4-1 and TRBJ2-7; D possibly corresponds to TRBD2 (5 bases). CDR1 and CDR2 (germline): MGHRA, YSYEKL. The CDR3 spans 17 residues. The germline V and J ends were trimmed by 0 bases and 4 bases, with 19 bases remaining between them. CDR3 coding DNA: TGCGCCAGCAGCCAAGATCGCGTAGGAGGCCGGGCTTACGAGCAGTACTTC. Protein sequence: CASSQDRVGGRAYEQYF.

This chain uses TRBV6-6 with TRBJ1-1; D may be TRBD1 (5 bases). CDR1 MNHNY and CDR2 SVGAGI come from the germline V gene (reference sequence). V was cut by 7 bases and J by 1 base, with 19 bases left in between. The CDR3 contains 16 residues. CDR3 DNA sequence: TGTGCCAGCATCCCTCGGGCCTTGGGGGGGAACACTGAAGCTTTCTTT. Its translation: CASIPRALGGNTEAFF.

This chain uses TRBV11-2 with TRBJ2-4, with D unclear. Trimming removed 1 base from V and 4 bases from J, with 17 bases in between. The CDR3 runs to 17 residues. Germline values: CDR1 SGHAT, CDR2 FQNNGV. The CDR3 DNA reads TGTGCCAGCAGCTTAGTAGTTGCTGGAGCTACGAAAAACATTCAGTACTTC. Encoded protein: CASSLVVAGATKNIQYF.

V gene TRBV30 combines with J gene TRBJ1-3; D gene unclear. V lost 3 bases to trimming and J lost 0 bases, with 24 bases between them. The CDR3 loop spans 19 amino acids. Germline V gene data show CDR1 as GTSNPN and CDR2 as SVGIG (reference sequence). The CDR3 region has the DNA TGTGCCTGGAGGAGGGTGAAGTTCCCGACTATTTACTCTGGAAACACCATATATTTT. It translates to CAWRRVKFPTIYSGNTIYF.

This clone was recorded a few times. In nucleotides, the CDR3 is TGCGCCAGCAGTCTAGGACAGGGACAGCCCCAGCATTTT. Its translation is CASSLGQGQPQHF. The genes are TRBV5-1 and TRBJ1-5; 8 nucleotides align to TRBD1. The CDR3 is 13 amino acids. J gave up 7 bases and V 5 bases, and 5 bases lay outside the gene matches. Germline V gene sequence: CDR1 SGHRS, CDR2 YFSETQ.

The chain employs TRBV18 and TRBJ2-7, with 8 bases matching TRBD1. The CDR3 sequence is 16 residues long. V shed 2 bases and J 0 bases; nucleotides not matched to a gene: 6. From germline, CDR1 is KGHSH and CDR2 LQKENI. The CDR3 is CASSPRTGRSSYEQYF. As DNA, the CDR3 is TGTGCCAGCTCACCAAGGACAGGGCGGTCCTCCTACGAGCAGTACTTC.